A single sample gave rise to the 25 T cell receptor beta chains below, sequenced in a study of cytomegalovirus exposure and HLA in healthy donors. Primers: 60 Vbeta forward and 13 Jbeta reverse. TCRdb keeps only in-frame clones here, not all; method: immunoSEQ multiplex PCR. The repertoire holds around 130,000 clones, with approximately 88% as singletons. The specimen sequenced was PBMCs. These receptors were obtained from a woman between 40 and 55 years old in good health and CMV-seronegative.

V usage is TRBV10-3 and J usage is TRBJ1-2; D not resolved. The germline CDR1 and CDR2 sequences are ENHRY and SYGVKD. The germline V and J ends were trimmed by 3 bases and 4 bases, with 15 bases remaining between them. This CDR3 is 15 amino acids long. For the CDR3, the DNA is TGTGCCATCAGTGACGGGAGAGCCGTCTCCTATGGCTACACCTTC. This encodes CAISDGRAVSYGYTF.

The V and J genes are TRBV19 and TRBJ2-1; 8 positions match TRBD2. The CDR3 covers 17 residues. V gave up 5 bases and J gave up 4 bases; unmatched junction bases: 13. CDR1 and CDR2 (germline): LNHDA, SQIVND (reference sequence). Here the CDR3 DNA reads TGTGCCAGTAGTCCCACCAGCGGGAGTCAGGCGTACAATGAGCAGTTCTTC. Amino acids: CASSPTSGSQAYNEQFF.

The J gene is TRBJ1-2, the V gene TRBV6-1; D unclear. V gave up 4 bases and J gave up 1 base, with 13 bases separating them. CDR3 length equals 15 residues. Germline CDR1 and CDR2: MNHNS and SASEGT. In DNA, the CDR3 is TGTGCCAGCAGTGTCTTATCGGTTGATAACTATGGCTACACCTTC. Translated: CASSVLSVDNYGYTF.

The CDR3 DNA reads as TGTGCCAGTATTAGGGGGGGTCCAGGAGATGGCTACACCTTC. The encoded protein is CASIRGGPGDGYTF. V and J are TRBV19 and TRBJ1-2, with a weak D call TRBD1 (6 bases). Trimming cost V 7 bases and J 6 bases, with 18 bases left between them. This CDR3 has 14 amino acids. The germline V gene encodes CDR1 LNHDA and CDR2 SQIVND (reference sequence). The full variable domain, completed using reference TRBV19 and TRBJ1-2, is DGGITQSPKYLFRKEGQNVTLSCEQNLNHDAMYWYRQDPGQGLRLIYYSQIVNDFQKGDIAEGYSVSREKKESFPLTVTSAQKNPTAFYLCASIRGGPGDGYTFGSGTRLTVV.

CDR3 DNA: TGTGCCAGTAGTATAGTGTTTGACGGGAGGGGCCACAATGAGCAGTTCTTC. Protein: CASSIVFDGRGHNEQFF. This chain links TRBV19 with TRBJ2-1; 8 nucleotides align to TRBD2. CDR3 length: 17 residues. The V gene's germline CDR1 is LNHDA and CDR2 SQIVND (reference sequence). The V segment lost 1 base and the J segment 5 bases; nucleotides outside the gene matches: 10.

J is TRBJ1-3 and V is TRBV9, with D uncertain. The CDR3 length is 13 residues. V lost 0 bases and J 8 bases, leaving 9 bases between the germline ends. Per germline, CDR1 SGDLS and CDR2 YYNGEE. The CDR3 region is CASSVAGRDTIYF. The CDR3 nucleotides read TGTGCCAGCAGCGTAGCGGGTCGGGACACCATATATTTT.

This clone was counted ten times or more. This rearrangement joins TRBV5-4 to TRBJ2-1; 9 bases agree with TRBD2. With V trimmed by 2 bases and J by 8 bases, 8 bases remained unmatched. This CDR3 is 15 amino acids long. The germline CDR1 and CDR2 sequences are SGHNT and YYREEE (reference sequence). The CDR3 nucleotides read TGTGCCAGCAGCTTTTTTGGCGGGAGGGGTGATGAGCAGTTCTTC. Amino acids: CASSFFGGRGDEQFF.

This clone turned up a few times. This CDR3 is CASSARQHSNQPQHF. CDR3 bases: TGCGCCAGCAGCGCCAGACAACATAGCAATCAGCCCCAGCATTTT. The chain couples TRBV5-1 to TRBJ1-5; D gene uncertain. V lost 4 bases to trimming and J lost 0 bases, with 11 bases between them. The CDR3 spans 15 residues. Germline lookup yields CDR1 SGHRS and CDR2 YFSETQ.

V and J are TRBV2 and TRBJ2-1, with D possibly matching TRBD1 (5 bases). This CDR3 region has 18 residues. Germline-derived CDR1 and CDR2 are SNHLY and FYNNEI. Trimming pared 3 bases from V and 0 bases from J, leaving 18 bases between. CDR3 in amino acids: CASSEPFSGAVSYNEQFF. The CDR3 region has the DNA TGTGCCAGCAGTGAGCCTTTTTCTGGGGCGGTCTCCTACAATGAGCAGTTCTTC.

This chain links TRBV13 with TRBJ2-3; TRBD2 agrees at 10 bases. The germline gives CDR1 PRHDT, CDR2 FYEKMQ (reference sequence). The CDR3 sequence is 17 residues long. Trimming cost V 5 bases and J 0 bases; bases outside gene matches: 8. CDR3: CASSPRLAGVSTDTQYF. The DNA for the CDR3 is TGTGCCAGCAGCCCCAGGCTAGCGGGAGTGAGCACAGATACGCAGTATTTT. Together with reference TRBV13 and TRBJ2-3, the CDR3 gives the full variable domain: AAGVIQSPRHLIKEKRETATLKCYPIPRHDTVYWYQQGPGQDPQFLISFYEKMQSDKGSIPDRFSAQQFSDYHSELNMSSLELGDSALYFCASSPRLAGVSTDTQYFGPGTRLTVL.

The chain recombines TRBV10-3 with TRBJ1-2; 9 bases are shared with TRBD1. The V gene's germline CDR1 is ENHRY and CDR2 SYGVKD. Trimming at V came to 6 bases and at J to 0 bases, leaving 5 bases not matched to a gene. This CDR3 contains 15 residues. The CDR3 reads CAIREDRGANYGYTF. For the CDR3, the DNA is TGTGCCATCAGGGAGGACAGGGGAGCTAACTATGGCTACACCTTC.

This chain joins TRBV7-9 and TRBJ2-4, with 7 nucleotides matching TRBD1. There are 15 residues in the CDR3. The V gene end was trimmed by 5 bases and the J gene end by 0 bases; junction bases not matched to a gene: 4. Germline assignment: CDR1 SEHNR and CDR2 FQNEAQ (reference sequence). Here the CDR3 DNA reads TGTGCCAGCAGCCCCGCAGGGGGAGCCAAAAACATTCAGTACTTC. Amino acids: CASSPAGGAKNIQYF.

This clone occurred a few times. V gene TRBV4-3 combines with J gene TRBJ2-3; D might be TRBD2 (5 bases). The germline V and J ends were trimmed by 3 bases and 3 bases, with 16 bases remaining between them. There are 16 residues in the CDR3. Germline CDR1 reads LGHNA; CDR2 reads YSLEER. CDR3: CASSQAHVGLTDTQYF. CDR3 nucleotides: TGCGCCAGCAGCCAGGCTCATGTTGGACTGACAGATACGCAGTATTTT.

The chain recombines TRBV7-2 with TRBJ2-7; possibly TRBD1 for D (6 bases). Per germline, CDR1 SGHTA and CDR2 FQGNSA. The CDR3 runs to 14 residues. V lost 5 bases and J lost 0, with 11 bases in between. The CDR3 reads CASSADRSSYEQYF. The CDR3 DNA reads TGTGCCAGCAGCGCCGACAGGAGCTCCTACGAGCAGTACTTC. Full variable domain (outside the CDR3, taken from reference TRBV7-2 and TRBJ2-7): GAGVSQSPSNKVTEKGKDVELRCDPISGHTALYWYRQSLGQGLEFLIYFQGNSAPDKSGLPSDRFSAERTGGSVSTLTIQRTQQEDSAVYLCASSADRSSYEQYFGPGTRLTVT.

The chain couples TRBV27 to TRBJ2-5; 12 bases map to TRBD2. The J call is in doubt because the DNA end fits TRBJ2-7 better. Germline V gene lookup returns CDR1 MNHEY and CDR2 SMNVEV (reference sequence). The CDR3 runs 20 residues. CDR3 loop: CASSLSTTGTSGLRSYEQYF. The CDR3 region has the DNA TGTGCCAGCAGTTTATCAACGACCGGGACTAGCGGGTTACGCTCCTACGAGCAGTACTTC.

The J gene is TRBJ2-7, the V gene TRBV11-2, with unresolved D. Trimming took 3 bases from V and 5 from J, leaving 14 bases between them. The CDR3 is 14 amino acids. Germline lookup yields CDR1 SGHAT and CDR2 FQNNGV. The CDR3 spells CASSFHSPLNEQYF. CDR3 coding DNA: TGTGCCAGCAGCTTCCACTCGCCACTGAACGAGCAGTACTTC.

V gene TRBV9 combines with J gene TRBJ2-5; 7 bases agree with TRBD1. The CDR3 sequence is 14 residues long. Germline-derived CDR1 and CDR2 are SGDLS and YYNGEE. V shed 4 bases, J shed 1 base, and the junction held 4 bases outside the gene matches. The CDR3 here is CASSLGTVQETQYF. CDR3 DNA sequence: TGTGCCAGCAGCCTTGGGACAGTCCAAGAGACCCAGTACTTC. Full variable domain (remainder filled in from reference TRBV9 and TRBJ2-5): DSGVTQTPKHLITATGQRVTLRCSPRSGDLSVYWYQQSLDQGLQFLIQYYNGEERAKGNILERFSAQQFPDLHSELNLSSLELGDSALYFCASSLGTVQETQYFGPGTRLLVL.

The CDR3 loop is CSAREVYGAFF. CDR3 in DNA: TGCAGTGCGCGGGAAGTGTACGGAGCTTTCTTT. This sequence joins TRBV20-1 and TRBJ1-1; no firm D call. V was trimmed by 6 bases and J by 10 bases, leaving 15 bases between them. Germline lookup yields CDR1 DFQATT and CDR2 SNEGSKA (reference sequence). There are 11 residues in the CDR3.

This clone was picked up one time. The rearrangement links TRBV6-6 to TRBJ2-7; a possible D gene is TRBD1 (6 bases). Germline CDR1 MNHNY, CDR2 SVGAGI (reference sequence). V was trimmed by 7 bases and J by 2 bases, leaving 21 bases between them. There are 16 residues in the CDR3. CDR3 amino acids: CASTLQAGTPPYEQYF. In DNA form, the CDR3 reads TGTGCCAGCACCCTACAGGCCGGGACACCACCCTACGAGCAGTACTTC.

This clone occurred once. The rearrangement joins TRBV9 to TRBJ2-5; 10 nucleotides line up with TRBD2. Matching the DNA end better, TRBJ2-7 makes the J call doubtful. The CDR3 has 17 residues. CDR1 SGDLS and CDR2 YYNGEE come from the germline V gene. The CDR3, as DNA: TGTGCCAGCAGCGCCCGGCCTACTAGCGGGGCCTCCTACGAGCAGTACTTC. Protein: CASSARPTSGASYEQYF.

The V and J genes are TRBV7-2 and TRBJ1-1; 7 bases align to TRBD1. The V segment lost 1 base and the J segment 6 bases; nucleotides outside the gene matches: 14. The CDR3 has 17 amino acids. Germline V gene sequence: CDR1 SGHTA, CDR2 FQGNSA. In DNA, the CDR3 is TGTGCCAGCAGCTTAGAAGGGGCAGCCAGGGGGAGCGCTGAAGCTTTCTTT. Translated: CASSLEGAARGSAEAFF.

This chain joins TRBV6-6 and TRBJ1-5; possible D gene TRBD1, 5 bases. The CDR3 sequence is 14 residues long. Germline lookup yields CDR1 MNHNY and CDR2 SVGAGI (reference sequence). V shed 2 bases and J shed 3 bases, with 8 bases lying between them. CDR3 in DNA: TGTGCCAGCAGTTACGACAGTTACAATCAGCCCCAGCATTTT. It codes for CASSYDSYNQPQHF.

CDR3 nucleotides: TGTGCCAGCAGCCCCATGGGGGCAAAAGAAAAACTGTTTTTT. This encodes CASSPMGAKEKLFF. The gene calls are TRBV7-6 and TRBJ1-4; D is perhaps TRBD1 (6 bases). Germline CDR1 SGHVS, CDR2 FNYEAQ. There are 14 residues in the CDR3. V shed 5 bases and J shed 8 bases, with 15 bases lying between them.

The J gene is TRBJ2-5, the V gene TRBV7-2; 8 nucleotides match TRBD2. J gave up 5 bases and V 5 bases, and 10 bases lay outside the gene matches. CDR3 length: 15 amino acids. The germline gives CDR1 SGHTA, CDR2 FQGNSA. The CDR3 sequence is CASSRGGARPETQYF. The DNA of the CDR3 is TGTGCCAGCAGCCGGGGGGGGGCCCGCCCGGAGACCCAGTACTTC.

The rearrangement uses TRBV6-6 and TRBJ2-1; 12 nucleotides agree with TRBD2. CDR3 length: 14 residues. V trimming: 8 bases; J trimming: 5 bases; junction bases outside the gene matches: 4. Germline CDR1 and CDR2: MNHNY and SVGAGI (reference sequence). The CDR3, as DNA: TGTGCCAGCGGGAGACTAGCGGGGGACAATGAGCAGTTCTTC. It translates to CASGRLAGDNEQFF.